The 22 T cell receptor beta chains below were found in one sample sequenced in a study of T-cell reconstitution after alpha-beta-depleted transplantation in children. Construction of the TCRbeta library involved unique molecular identifiers. TCRdb analysed the PCR reads with MiXCR anew, one entry per CDR3 protein. In the table there are roughly 790,000 distinct CDR3 sequences, around 17% of which are singletons. The source material was PBMCs, mostly from graft donor cells, sampled 360 days after TCRalphabeta/CD19-depleted stem cell transplant. These receptors came from a male patient between 10 and 17 years old who had a stem cell transplant for acute lymphoblastic leukemia, so the T cells may come from the graft donor.

At least ten counts were recorded for this clonotype. The gene calls are TRBV27 and TRBJ1-5; the D gene is possibly TRBD1 (6 bases). The CDR3 length is 15 residues. Germline V gene data show CDR1 as MNHEY and CDR2 as SMNVEV (reference sequence). Trimming stripped 4 bases from V and 2 bases from J, with 12 bases between. As DNA, the CDR3 is TGTGCCAGCAGTTCTGGACAGCCGGGCAATCAGCCCCAGCATTTT. Its protein is CASSSGQPGNQPQHF.

In this sample, this clonotype turned up once. The chain recombines TRBV27 with TRBJ2-7; D unresolved. Deletions cut 8 bases from V and 1 base from J, with 18 bases between. The V gene's germline CDR1 is MNHEY and CDR2 SMNVEV (reference sequence). This CDR3 comprises 15 residues. CDR3 nucleotides: TGTGCCAGCCGGATCTCTTCGACACAGTCCTACGAGCAGTACTTC. This encodes CASRISSTQSYEQYF.

This clonotype has a handful of counts. This chain connects TRBV2 to TRBJ2-3; 8 bases map to TRBD2. The CDR3 is 21 residues long. V was clipped by 4 bases and J by 1 base; unmatched bases: 22. The germline CDR1 and CDR2 sequences are SNHLY and FYNNEI. CDR3 nucleotide sequence: TGTGCCAGCAGTGTCGAGTTTCTGTGGACCGGGACTAGGGGCCGCACAGATACGCAGTATTTT. This codes for CASSVEFLWTGTRGRTDTQYF. The full variable domain, rest sourced from reference TRBV2 and TRBJ2-3, is EPEVTQTPSHQVTQMGQEVILRCVPISNHLYFYWYRQILGQKVEFLVSFYNNEISEKSEIFDDQFSVERPDGSNFTLKIRSTKLEDSAMYFCASSVEFLWTGTRGRTDTQYFGPGTRLTVL.

This chain links TRBV18 with TRBJ2-7, with unresolved D. Trimming took off 0 bases at V and 2 bases at J, with 14 bases between the two ends. This CDR3 has 16 amino acids. Germline V lookup: CDR1 KGHSH, CDR2 LQKENI. CDR3 nucleotides: TGTGCCAGCTCACCACCGAGAGGACGGTCCCCCTACGAGCAGTACTTC. Translating gives CASSPPRGRSPYEQYF.

V usage is TRBV7-2 and J usage is TRBJ1-3; 7 nucleotides match TRBD1. The length of the CDR3 is 16 residues. Germline V gene data show CDR1 as SGHTA and CDR2 as FQGNSA. V trimming: 5 bases; J trimming: 4 bases; junction bases outside the gene matches: 11. CDR3 coding DNA: TGTGCCAGCAGCCGCCTCGACAGGGTTAGGGGAAACACCATATATTTT. It translates to CASSRLDRVRGNTIYF.

V is TRBV7-2 and J is TRBJ2-3; 11 bases fit TRBD2. Germline V gene data show CDR1 as SGHTA and CDR2 as FQGNSA. The trim removed 4 bases at V and 12 bases at J, leaving 9 bases unmatched. The CDR3 contains 14 residues. CDR3 DNA sequence: TGTGCCAGCAGCTCCGGACTAGCGGGCCCCCGACAGTATTTT. As protein: CASSSGLAGPRQYF.

This clonotype was detected only a few times. The chain recombines TRBV5-1 with TRBJ2-3; no clear D gene. Germline lookup yields CDR1 SGHRS and CDR2 YFSETQ. This CDR3 spans 16 amino acids. Trimming took off 9 bases at V and 4 bases at J, with 24 bases between the two ends. CDR3: CATALPFGRGADTQYF. CDR3 sequence (DNA): TGCGCCACCGCCCTCCCTTTTGGCCGCGGCGCAGATACGCAGTATTTT. The full variable domain, its missing parts supplied by reference TRBV5-1 and TRBJ2-3, is KAGVTQTPRYLIKTRGQQVTLSCSPISGHRSVSWYQQTPGQGLQFLFEYFSETQRNKGNFPGRFSGRQFSNSRSEMNVSTLELGDSALYLCATALPFGRGADTQYFGPGTRLTVL.

The chain joins TRBV12-3 or TRBV12-4 to TRBJ1-2; D remains ambiguous. The CDR3 covers 14 residues. The V end was cut by 6 bases, the J end by 7 bases, with 18 bases between. CDR3 amino acids: CASSPSGQVGGYTF. The CDR3 nucleotides read TGTGCCAGCAGCCCGTCGGGTCAGGTCGGTGGCTACACCTTC.

The gene calls are TRBV2 and TRBJ2-1; perhaps D is TRBD1 or TRBD2 (6 bases each). Germline V gene lookup returns CDR1 SNHLY and CDR2 FYNNEI. CDR3 length: 13 amino acids. Trimming removed 7 bases from V and 8 bases from J, with 15 bases in between. CDR3 nucleotide sequence: TGTGCCAGCAATCTGTGGGGGGCCGATGAGCAGTTCTTC. Translating gives CASNLWGADEQFF. Variable domain in full (rest from reference TRBV2 and TRBJ2-1): EPEVTQTPSHQVTQMGQEVILRCVPISNHLYFYWYRQILGQKVEFLVSFYNNEISEKSEIFDDQFSVERPDGSNFTLKIRSTKLEDSAMYFCASNLWGADEQFFGPGTRLTVL.

The chain employs TRBV27 and TRBJ2-5, with 10 bases fitting TRBD2. The trim removed 10 bases at V and 4 bases at J, leaving 6 bases unmatched. The CDR3 length is 13 residues. Germline values: CDR1 MNHEY, CDR2 SMNVEV (reference sequence). CDR3 residues: CATRGLAAETQYF. CDR3 bases: TGTGCCACCCGCGGACTAGCGGCAGAGACCCAGTACTTC.

J is TRBJ2-3 and V is TRBV10-2; no clear D. V was cut by 4 bases and J by 8 bases, with 13 bases left in between. CDR1 and CDR2 from the germline V gene are WSHSY and SAAADI. The CDR3 is 13 amino acids. The CDR3 DNA follows: TGCGCCAGCAGTGCGGGTAGCATCGGTACGCAGTATTTT. The encoded protein is CASSAGSIGTQYF.

This clonotype was seen a handful of times. The chain uses TRBV20-1 and TRBJ2-5, with D perhaps TRBD2 (6 bases). The germline V and J ends were trimmed by 5 bases and 5 bases, with 27 bases remaining between them. Germline V gives CDR1 DFQATT, CDR2 SNEGSKA (reference sequence). This CDR3 is built from 17 residues. The CDR3 coding sequence is TGCAGTGCTGCAAGACGGGGGAGAGAGGGAATCGGGGAGACCCAGTACTTC. As protein: CSAARRGREGIGETQYF.

This clonotype appeared a single time. This likely comes from a read error, as the CDR3 has no conserved phenylalanine or tryptophan at its end. It is unclear where the CDR3 begins or ends on the DNA, so no DNA is shown, and the CDR3 is as TCRdb lists it. V usage is TRBV21-1 and J usage is TRBJ2-7; the D segment call TRBD2 is taken from the table without a DNA check. TRBV21-1 is recorded as a pseudogene. The CDR3 numbers 16 amino acids, ends counted. This CDR3 is CASITGDQMPFHEQYY.

This clonotype showed up just a few times. The chain recombines TRBV29-1 with TRBJ2-3; no reliable D call. This CDR3 is 13 amino acids long. The V end lost 3 bases, the J end lost 0 bases, and 7 bases lay between the germline ends. The germline gives CDR1 SQVTM, CDR2 ANQGSEA. In DNA form, the CDR3 reads TGCAGCGTTGAGCCTACTAGCACAGATACGCAGTATTTT. Amino acid sequence: CSVEPTSTDTQYF.

As DNA, the CDR3 is TGTGCCAGCAGTGACTCGGTTCAGGTGCATTCGAACACCGGGGAGCTGTTTTTT. Translated, it gives CASSDSVQVHSNTGELFF. The chain has TRBV6-4 and TRBJ2-2; D is ambiguous. From germline, CDR1 is MRHNA and CDR2 SNTAGT. CDR3 length: 18 residues. V lost 0 bases to trimming and J lost 0 bases, with 14 bases between them.

This clonotype was recorded a few times. This chain links TRBV12-3 or TRBV12-4 with TRBJ2-7; TRBD2 matches 11 bases. V dropped 6 bases and J dropped 2; count of bases not matched to a gene: 3. The CDR3 sequence is 14 residues long. CDR3: CASRRLAGTYEQYF. The CDR3 DNA is TGTGCCAGCAGAAGACTAGCGGGAACCTACGAGCAGTACTTC.

The gene calls are TRBV5-1 and TRBJ1-1, with D unclear. Trimming pared 1 base from V and 4 bases from J, leaving 8 bases between. The CDR3 contains 13 residues. The germline V gene encodes CDR1 SGHRS and CDR2 YFSETQ. The CDR3 DNA reads TGCGCCAGCAGCTTGACTGCGACCACTGAAGCTTTCTTT. Its translation is CASSLTATTEAFF. The entire variable domain, with the rest obtained from reference TRBV5-1 and TRBJ1-1, is as follows: KAGVTQTPRYLIKTRGQQVTLSCSPISGHRSVSWYQQTPGQGLQFLFEYFSETQRNKGNFPGRFSGRQFSNSRSEMNVSTLELGDSALYLCASSLTATTEAFFGQGTRLTVV.

The V and J genes are TRBV7-6 and TRBJ2-7; 8 bases map to TRBD2. The CDR3 runs 20 residues. V shed 2 bases and J 1 base; nucleotides not matched to a gene: 19. CDR1 SGHVS and CDR2 FNYEAQ come from the germline V gene. The CDR3 DNA is TGTGCCAGCAGCTTACAAAACCCCCGGGCTTTTGGCGGGGGGTCCTACGAGCAGTACTTC. Translated: CASSLQNPRAFGGGSYEQYF.

This clonotype was observed a handful of times. The J gene is TRBJ2-1, the V gene TRBV9; D not resolved. CDR3 length: 17 residues. V was trimmed by 0 bases and J by 7 bases, leaving 20 bases between them. The germline gives CDR1 SGDLS, CDR2 YYNGEE. The CDR3, as DNA: TGTGCCAGCAGCGTAGTTTCGATTGCTGGGATTGGTAATGAGCAGTTCTTC. Amino acids: CASSVVSIAGIGNEQFF.

V is TRBV7-8 and J is TRBJ2-7; 14 bases agree with TRBD2. The CDR3 spans 19 residues. Germline loops: CDR1 SGHVS, CDR2 FQNEAQ. The V and J ends lost 5 bases and 1 base, in that order; junction bases with no gene match: 13. The CDR3 DNA reads as TGTGCCAGCAGCCACCGGACCGGGACTAGCGGGAGAAAGTCCTACGAGCAGTACTTC. Its translation: CASSHRTGTSGRKSYEQYF.

This clonotype has more than one count but fewer than ten. The chain has TRBV7-2 and TRBJ2-1; 7 bases match TRBD2. Germline loops: CDR1 SGHTA, CDR2 FQGNSA. This CDR3 comprises 15 residues. V was clipped by 3 bases and J by 2 bases; unmatched bases: 4. Here the CDR3 DNA reads TGTGCCAGCAGCTTTAGGGAGGGCCCCTACAATGAGCAGTTCTTC. Residues: CASSFREGPYNEQFF.

The V call is TRBV6-1, the J call TRBJ2-1; 9 nucleotides line up with TRBD2. The CDR3 extends over 15 amino acids. Germline CDR1 MNHNS, CDR2 SASEGT. The CDR3 region has the DNA TGTGCGACGACCGGGACTAGCTCGGAGGGGCGTGAGCAGTTCTTC. Encoded protein: CATTGTSSEGREQFF.